Below, 22 T cell receptor beta chains from the same sample are listed, as sequenced in a study of shared clonotypes between healthy human individuals. Naivety among CD8 cells was defined by CD45RO negativity and positive CCR7 selection, thereby excluding terminally differentiated effector memory CD45RA+ cells. Sequencing used immunoSEQ multiplex PCR; TCRdb keeps in-frame clones, though not all of them. This table holds more than 600,000 clones, about 91% found once. The source material was naive CD8+ T cells sorted from blood. These receptors were collected from a man younger than 45 in good health.

The chain joins TRBV15 to TRBJ2-6, with a weak D call TRBD1 (7 bases). Germline assignment: CDR1 LNHNV and CDR2 YYDKDF (reference sequence). The V end lost 1 base, the J end lost 2 bases, and 15 bases lay between the germline ends. The CDR3 loop spans 18 amino acids. Here the CDR3 DNA reads TGTGCCACCAGCAGAGGTGAGGAGGGGGCGACTGGGGCCAACGTCCTGACTTTC. This codes for CATSRGEEGATGANVLTF.

The genes are TRBV6-1 and TRBJ2-7; TRBD1 might be the D (6 bases). The CDR3 runs to 16 residues. Trimming cost V 4 bases and J 1 base, with 17 bases left between them. Germline CDR1 MNHNS, CDR2 SASEGT. The CDR3 nucleotides are TGTGCCAGCAGTGTCTCAGGGGACGGCGGTTCCTACGAGCAGTACTTC. Translating it yields CASSVSGDGGSYEQYF.

The CDR3 DNA sequence: TGTGCCAGCAGCCACCGGGACAGACCCTACGAGCAGTACTTC. Amino acids: CASSHRDRPYEQYF. J is TRBJ2-7 and V is TRBV7-6; the match to TRBD1 covers 7 bases. The CDR3 sequence is 14 residues long. The J segment lost 2 bases and the V segment lost 5 bases, leaving 6 bases of the junction unmatched. Germline CDR1 SGHVS, CDR2 FNYEAQ.

This clone was seen a few times. The same CDR3 is also encoded by other DNA sequences in this sample. The chain uses TRBV15 and TRBJ2-1; D uncertain. CDR1 is LNHNV, CDR2 YYDKDF, per germline (reference sequence). V shed 0 bases and J shed 6 bases, with 6 bases lying between them. This CDR3 contains 13 residues. CDR3 DNA sequence: TGTGCCACCAGCAGAGATCTCAGCAATGAGCAGTTCTTC. It encodes CATSRDLSNEQFF.

The genes are TRBV7-9 and TRBJ2-2; 10 bases agree with TRBD2. This CDR3 has 17 amino acids. Germline V lookup: CDR1 SEHNR, CDR2 FQNEAQ (reference sequence). V was clipped by 2 bases and J by 3 bases; unmatched bases: 6. CDR3: CASSLRRTSGYTGELFF. CDR3 in DNA: TGTGCCAGCAGCTTAAGAAGGACTAGCGGTTACACCGGGGAGCTGTTTTTT.

V usage is TRBV7-9 and J usage is TRBJ2-5; TRBD2 matches at 7 bases. Germline V gene lookup returns CDR1 SEHNR and CDR2 FQNEAQ (reference sequence). Trimming removed 4 bases from V and 2 bases from J; junction bases left unmatched: 10. The CDR3 runs 16 residues. The CDR3: CASSSGTGGPQETQYF. The CDR3 DNA reads as TGTGCCAGCAGCTCTGGTACGGGGGGTCCACAAGAGACCCAGTACTTC. Using reference TRBV7-9 and TRBJ2-5 for the parts outside the CDR3, the full variable domain is DTGVSQNPRHKITKRGQNVTFRCDPISEHNRLYWYRQTLGQGPEFLTYFQNEAQLEKSRLLSDRFSAERPKGSFSTLEIQRTEQGDSAMYLCASSSGTGGPQETQYFGPGTRLLVL.

The gene calls are TRBV5-1 and TRBJ2-1; D remains ambiguous. The length of the CDR3 is 12 residues. Per the germline V gene, CDR1 is SGHRS and CDR2 is YFSETQ. V lost 1 base to trimming and J lost 5 bases, with 4 bases between them. CDR3 loop: CASSLFDNEQFF. The CDR3 nucleotides read TGCGCCAGCAGCTTGTTCGACAATGAGCAGTTCTTC.

This clone occurred once. V is TRBV28 and J is TRBJ2-5; 11 bases map to TRBD2. CDR3 length: 15 amino acids. Trimming removed 10 bases from V and 5 bases from J; junction bases left unmatched: 12. The germline CDR1 and CDR2 sequences are MDHEN and SYDVKM. The CDR3 DNA is TGTGCCACGGAAACACTAGCGGGAGCCTGGGAGACCCAGTACTTC. It translates to CATETLAGAWETQYF.

The CDR3 DNA is TGTGCCAGCATTAATCTTTTTCGGGCCACCGGGGAGCTGTTTTTT. Amino acid sequence: CASINLFRATGELFF. V and J are TRBV28 and TRBJ2-2; D not certain. Germline V gene sequence: CDR1 MDHEN, CDR2 SYDVKM. Trimming cost V 7 bases and J 4 bases, with 16 bases left between them. CDR3 length equals 15 residues. The whole variable domain, remainder taken from reference TRBV28 and TRBJ2-2, is DVKVTQSSRYLVKRTGEKVFLECVQDMDHENMFWYRQDPGLGLRLIYFSYDVKMKEKGDIPEGYSVSREKKERFSLILESASTNQTSMYLCASINLFRATGELFFGEGSRLTVL.

The V gene is TRBV29-1, the J gene TRBJ2-1, with 12 bases that match TRBD2. CDR3 length: 14 residues. The J segment lost 8 bases and the V segment lost 3 bases, leaving 5 bases of the junction unmatched. The germline gives CDR1 SQVTM, CDR2 ANQGSEA. The CDR3 DNA is TGCAGCGTTGACCTAGCGGGAGGGTATGATGAGCAGTTCTTC. It encodes CSVDLAGGYDEQFF.

The rearrangement uses TRBV14 and TRBJ2-7; D is perhaps TRBD2 (5 bases). This CDR3 is built from 14 residues. Germline loops: CDR1 SGHDN, CDR2 FVKESK. Trimming left V 1 base short and J 3 bases short, with 10 bases between. The CDR3 DNA reads TGTGCCAGCAGCCAAGGGACTTCCAACTACGAGCAGTACTTC. Protein product: CASSQGTSNYEQYF.

This clone appeared once. The chain carries TRBV6-1 and TRBJ2-7; D unclear. CDR3 length equals 16 residues. The ends were cut back, 1 base at V and 2 bases at J, with 15 bases in the middle. CDR1 and CDR2 (germline): MNHNS, SASEGT. The CDR3 sequence is CASSEDFWARTYEQYF. The CDR3 nucleotides read TGTGCCAGCAGTGAAGACTTTTGGGCCCGGACCTACGAGCAGTACTTC.

J is TRBJ2-7 and V is TRBV6-1, with 12 nucleotides matching TRBD2. V was pared by 2 bases and J by 4 bases, with 9 bases of the junction left unmatched. Looked up from germline, CDR1 is MNHNS and CDR2 is SASEGT. CDR3 size: 17 residues. The DNA of the CDR3 is TGTGCCAGCAGTGAATACTTACTAGCGGGAGGAATTTACGAGCAGTACTTC. It translates to CASSEYLLAGGIYEQYF.

Written as DNA, the CDR3 is TGTGCCAGCAGTGAGAGAGGGAGGGGTCAAGAGACCCAGTACTTC. It translates to CASSERGRGQETQYF. This chain connects TRBV2 to TRBJ2-5; 7 nucleotides match TRBD2. The V gene's germline CDR1 is SNHLY and CDR2 FYNNEI. CDR3 length: 15 residues. V was clipped by 3 bases and J by 2 bases; unmatched bases: 6.

The genes are TRBV27 and TRBJ2-1; TRBD2 is a possible D gene (6 bases). The CDR3 is 16 residues long. The germline V gene has CDR1 MNHEY and CDR2 SMNVEV (reference sequence). V lost 2 bases and J lost 7, with 18 bases in between. DNA for the CDR3: TGTGCCAGCAGTTTACGTAAGCTAGCGACCCGAAATGAGCAGTTCTTC. Protein product: CASSLRKLATRNEQFF.

V and J are TRBV27 and TRBJ2-5; D might be TRBD1 or TRBD2, each matching 6 bases. CDR3 length: 17 amino acids. V lost 2 bases and J lost 5, with 21 bases in between. CDR1 and CDR2 from the germline V gene are MNHEY and SMNVEV (reference sequence). This CDR3 is CASSLQGMVGGRETQYF. Here the CDR3 DNA reads TGTGCCAGCAGTTTACAGGGGATGGTGGGGGGACGGGAGACCCAGTACTTC.

The gene calls are TRBV5-6 and TRBJ1-2; D gene ambiguous. CDR1 SGHDT and CDR2 YYEEEE come from the germline V gene. V shed 2 bases and J shed 0 bases, with 11 bases lying between them. The CDR3 has 15 residues. The CDR3 region has the DNA TGTGCCAGCAGCTTTCCTCATCGCGCTAACTATGGCTACACCTTC. This encodes CASSFPHRANYGYTF.

The chain carries TRBV11-2 and TRBJ2-1; D remains unclear. In germline, CDR1 is SGHAT, CDR2 FQNNGV. The CDR3 totals 13 residues. Trimming took 1 base from V and 9 from J, leaving 10 bases between them. CDR3 nucleotide sequence: TGTGCCAGCAGCTTAGGGACCGGTCCTGAGCAGTTCTTC. Its protein product is CASSLGTGPEQFF.

This clone was counted a few times. The chain uses TRBV27 and TRBJ1-1; 7 nucleotides line up with TRBD1. Germline values: CDR1 MNHEY, CDR2 SMNVEV (reference sequence). CDR3 length: 13 residues. With 5 bases clipped from V and 6 bases from J, the junction kept 6 bases outside the gene matches. As DNA, the CDR3 is TGTGCCAGCAGTACCAACAGGGGTGCTGAAGCTTTCTTT. It encodes CASSTNRGAEAFF.

The J gene is TRBJ2-3, the V gene TRBV19; no clear D. This CDR3 contains 13 residues. Germline lookup yields CDR1 LNHDA and CDR2 SQIVND (reference sequence). V lost 1 base and J 6 bases, leaving 8 bases between the germline ends. CDR3 residues: CASSIGWIDTQYF. The CDR3 region has the DNA TGTGCCAGTAGTATAGGGTGGATTGATACGCAGTATTTT.

The V and J genes are TRBV7-2 and TRBJ2-7, with D tentatively TRBD2 (5 bases). Germline V lookup: CDR1 SGHTA, CDR2 FQGNSA. V was cut by 1 base and J by 5 bases, with 12 bases left in between. CDR3 length: 14 residues. CDR3 loop: CASSLDPLANEQYF. CDR3 in DNA: TGTGCCAGCAGCTTAGATCCCCTAGCCAACGAGCAGTACTTC.

The V gene is TRBV10-1, the J gene TRBJ2-2; 13 bases line up with TRBD2. This CDR3 region has 21 residues. The V gene end was trimmed by 0 bases and the J gene end by 1 base; junction bases not matched to a gene: 11. In germline, CDR1 is WNHNN, CDR2 SYGVQD (reference sequence). CDR3 amino acids: CASSESRLAGGPLLNTGELFF. The CDR3 DNA is TGCGCCAGCAGTGAGTCTAGACTAGCGGGAGGCCCGTTACTGAACACCGGGGAGCTGTTTTTT.